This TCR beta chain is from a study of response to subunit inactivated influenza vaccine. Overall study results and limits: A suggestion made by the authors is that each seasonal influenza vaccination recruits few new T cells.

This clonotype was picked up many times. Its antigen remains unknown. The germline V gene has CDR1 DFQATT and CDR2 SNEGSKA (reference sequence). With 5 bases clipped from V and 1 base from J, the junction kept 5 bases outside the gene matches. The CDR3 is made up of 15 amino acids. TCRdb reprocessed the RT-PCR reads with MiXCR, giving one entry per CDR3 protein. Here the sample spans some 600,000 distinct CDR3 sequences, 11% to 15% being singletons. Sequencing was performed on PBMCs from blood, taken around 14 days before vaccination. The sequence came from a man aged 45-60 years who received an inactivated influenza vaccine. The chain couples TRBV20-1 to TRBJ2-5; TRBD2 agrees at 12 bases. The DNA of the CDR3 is TGCAGTGCTTTCGGACTAGCGGGGATCCAAGAGACCCAGTACTTC. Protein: CSAFGLAGIQETQYF.